This T cell receptor beta chain comes out of a study of beta chain features in type 1 diabetes. Notes on this clone: Its matching antigen is unknown.

The CDR3 has 15 residues. V shed 4 bases, J shed 4 bases, and the junction held 5 bases outside the gene matches. Germline CDR1 reads SGDLS; CDR2 reads YYNGEE. The whole isolated RNA underwent reverse transcription, so sequencing captured expressed TCRB transcripts. Assay: immunoSEQ multiplex PCR; the TCRdb copy retains only in-frame clones and omits some. The sample lists about 700,000 clones; 10% to 15% were seen once. Blood was collected once per donor into heparin, averaging around 120 mL. Overall study results and limits: Researchers reported that naive, central memory and Treg TCRB repertoires appeared more similar in patients than in healthy donors. TCRB CDR3 length was moderately but significantly reduced in all four CD4+ subsets of Type 1 diabetes patients.

The sequence was collected from a man aged 18 to 30 with type 1 diabetes. The V gene is TRBV9, the J gene TRBJ1-3, with 10 nucleotides matching TRBD1. The sequencing sample was made of naive CD4+ T cells from blood. The CDR3 is CASSPGQGVGNTIYF. CDR3 DNA: TGTGCCAGCAGCCCAGGACAGGGGGTCGGAAACACCATATATTTT.